This entry concerns a single T cell receptor (beta chain). The V end was cut by 4 bases, the J end by 5 bases, with 15 bases between. CDR1 LNHNV and CDR2 YYDKDF come from the germline V gene (reference sequence). The CDR3 totals 16 residues. These data belong to a study of blood T cell repertoires in COVID-19. Background on the study: COVID-19 samples from acute and convalescent phases originated in the United States, Italy and Spain.

Those who participated ranged in age from about 18 to 89 years and resided in 20 to 30 US areas. Clinical history reported by participants formed the basis on which cohorts were assigned. Method: immunoSEQ multiplex PCR; TCRdb's copy keeps in-frame clones and lacks some. This sample has about 260,000 clones, with about nine tenths found just once. The sequencing sample was made of PBMCs or T cells enriched from blood (not recorded which). This TCR came from a woman in her twenties or thirties with acute COVID-19. This chain joins TRBV15 and TRBJ1-6; TRBD1 is a possible D gene (6 bases). As DNA, the CDR3 is TGTGCCACCAGCATCTTAGGGGGGGCAGATAATTCACCCCTCCACTTT. Protein product: CATSILGGADNSPLHF.